Listed below are T cell receptor beta chains from one sample, sequenced in a study of cytotoxic CD8 clonotypes in ibrutinib-treated CLL. Libraries were prepared by immunoSEQ multiplex PCR; TCRdb keeps only in-frame clonotypes and omits some of them. Of a few hundred thousand clones in the sample, 80% were seen once. The material was PBMCs, obtained before ibrutinib treatment. The receptors shown here come from a human donor with chronic lymphocytic leukemia. The CDR3 runs from the conserved cysteine through the conserved F or W.

v_call cdr3_aa
TRBV6-6 CASSLSTVSNQPQHF
TRBV4-3 CASSQGPVPNRAETQYF
TRBV5-6 CASSLISAYEQYF
TRBV15 CATSRGVVIYEQYF
TRBV29-1 CSVDKGGSYNEQFF
TRBV7-2 CASSLSLGGAKNIQYF
TRBV7-2 CASSLNFGELFF
TRBV18 CASSRFKQGASNQPQHF
TRBV29-1 CSVARGRAGELFF
TRBV4-3 CASSQVPGLAGGETQYF
TRBV5-1 CASSLASRPGQGANTQYF
TRBV29-1 CSVALAGGLTDTQYF
TRBV29-1 CSVEEGETQYF
TRBV7-9 CASSKTDRAAKNIQYF
TRBV4-3 CASSQDGSDTEAFF
TRBV7-9 CASTLLNEQFF
TRBV30 CARSAGVDTQYF
TRBV5-3 CARSLSSGSRMETQYF
TRBV5-5 CASSLFDPSYEQYF
TRBV27 CASSHSGAGYGYTF